This TCR beta chain was sequenced for a study of blood T cell repertoires in COVID-19 (dated by TCRdb to 2018 to 2021). For the study in its entirety: Collaborator samples came from the United States, Italy and Spain and covered acute and convalescent phases of COVID-19. The material from the prospective study consisted of cDNA or gDNA derived from T cells, B-cell-depleted T cells, or PBMCs. The dataset comprised deeply sampled blood TCRbeta repertoires from subjects exposed to, actively infected with, or recovered from COVID-19. The repertoires were released in a freely available public database meant as a resource for research on the immune response to SARS-CoV-2. Samples came from the ongoing ImmuneRACE study (first 160 participants) plus 1,254 subjects from 6 global collaborators. Sample metadata almost always included a de-identified subject ID, COVID-19 status, age in years and sex. Where available, HLA class I and class II types were taken from metadata supplied by the sample provider and were not determined by assay-based typing.

As for this clone: Its specific antigen is unknown. No base quality values were provided; no much bigger clone lies one nucleotide off.

Collaborating institutions collected whole blood in K2EDTA tubes following their own protocols. For TCRbeta analysis, collaborators shipped samples in one of three forms: frozen whole blood, isolated PBMCs, or DNA extracted from either of those sample types. TCRbeta CDR3 regions were amplified from genomic DNA using the immunoSEQ Assay, a bias-controlled multiplex PCR. On the study's bioinformatics: Within the assay, amplification of reference gene primers was used to estimate how many nucleated cells each sample contained. Sequence reads were collapsed and filtered to measure the absolute abundance of every unique TCRbeta CDR3 rearrangement. For each sample, productive Simpson clonality was calculated as the square root of Simpson's diversity index over productive rearrangements. TCRdb's version of the immuneACCESS table is confined to in-frame rearrangements and falls short of the full clone set. An unresolved V gene accounts for under half of the shortfall where checked; the remainder is of unknown origin. Clone size and the V and J calls come from that table; the DNA yielded D and trimming. Here the sample has fewer than 350,000 clones; approximately 85% occur a single time. The ten largest clones take up 6% to 9% of the sample.

The paper's findings and limits, for the study overall: Clinical and demographic metadata were provided uncurated, with the amount varying by source and participant.

Sequencing was performed on peripheral blood. The TCR comes from a human donor in a cohort sampled during active COVID-19.

The CDR3 amino acid sequence is: CASSQLGGNDTQYF. The DNA sequence is as follows: TGTGCCAGCAGCCAGCTAGGGGGTAACGATACGCAGTATTTT. The rearranged chain carries TRBV25-1 and TRBJ2-3; TRBD1 might be the D gene, on 6 matching bases. The junction carries 16 bases between V and J, which are trimmed by 6 bases and 6 bases respectively. CDR3 length: 14 amino acids, cysteine to phenylalanine. CDR3 DNA is the only sequence kept; it has 42 bases, read in frame from the first base. Reading the germline V gene gives CDR1 MGHDK and CDR2 SYGVNS.